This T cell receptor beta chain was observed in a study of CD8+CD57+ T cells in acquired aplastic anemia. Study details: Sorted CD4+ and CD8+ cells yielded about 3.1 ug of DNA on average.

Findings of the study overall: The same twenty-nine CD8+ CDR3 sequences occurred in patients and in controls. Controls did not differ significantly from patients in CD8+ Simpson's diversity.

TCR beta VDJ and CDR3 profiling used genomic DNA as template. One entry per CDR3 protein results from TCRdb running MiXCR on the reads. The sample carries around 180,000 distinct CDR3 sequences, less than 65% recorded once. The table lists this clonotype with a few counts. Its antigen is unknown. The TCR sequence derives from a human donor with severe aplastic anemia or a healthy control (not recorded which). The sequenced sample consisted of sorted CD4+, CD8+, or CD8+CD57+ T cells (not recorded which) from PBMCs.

The CDR3 region is CSAFGTEFSYEQYF. DNA for the CDR3: TGCAGTGCTTTCGGGACTGAATTCTCCTACGAGCAGTACTTC. The V gene is TRBV20-1, the J gene TRBJ2-7; TRBD2 might be the D (6 bases). Trimming took off 5 bases at V and 0 bases at J, with 14 bases between the two ends. Germline V gene data show CDR1 as DFQATT and CDR2 as SNEGSKA (reference sequence). The CDR3 contains 14 residues.